These T cell receptor beta chains were read from a single sample in a study of molecular identifiers for immune sequencing clone quantification. MiXCR was run by TCRdb on the PCR reads, yielding one entry per CDR3 protein. The table lists about 640,000 distinct CDR3 sequences, less than 20% of them singletons. The specimen was naive CD8+ T cells from blood, with Jurkat cell RNA spiked in. The receptors derive from a human donor in good health. Some libraries in this study had Jurkat cell RNA spiked in. Both conserved end residues are part of each CDR3. A D gene is named only where the DNA matches it firmly. Clone size appears in some rows only: once, few, many, or a class for an expanded clone.

clone_size,v_call,j_call,d_call,cdr3_aa,cdr3_nt
many,TRBV20-1,TRBJ2-7,NA,CSARDVEGAYEQYF,TGCAGTGCTAGAGATGTCGAGGGGGCCTACGAGCAGTACTTC
few,TRBV11-2,TRBJ2-7,TRBD1,CASSLDRTGLYEQYF,TGTGCCAGCAGCTTAGACCGGACAGGGCTCTACGAGCAGTACTTC
many,TRBV6-2/TRBV6-3,TRBJ2-5,NA,CASGEGLGQETQYF,TGTGCCAGCGGAGAAGGGCTCGGCCAAGAGACCCAGTACTTC
many,TRBV5-1,TRBJ2-1,NA,CASSLIGAEQFF,TGCGCCAGCAGCCTCATCGGTGCCGAGCAGTTCTTC
many,TRBV6-4,TRBJ1-4,NA,CANSPGYYNEKLFF,TGTGCCAACAGTCCGGGCTACTATAATGAAAAACTGTTTTTT
many,TRBV4-2,TRBJ2-1,TRBD2,CASSQDPGLAHNEQFF,TGTGCCAGCAGCCAGGATCCGGGACTAGCTCACAATGAGCAGTTCTTC
NA,TRBV19,TRBJ2-1,TRBD1,CASSTDGTGTNEQFF,TGTGCCAGTAGTACCGACGGGACAGGGACTAATGAGCAGTTCTTC
many,TRBV29-1,TRBJ2-7,NA,CSVEEVGAQSYEQYF,TGCAGCGTTGAAGAAGTGGGAGCCCAGAGCTACGAGCAGTACTTC
NA,TRBV9,TRBJ1-2,TRBD1,CASTETGDSNYGYIF,TGTGCCAGCACCGAAACAGGGGACTCTAACTATGGCTACATCTTC
many,TRBV24-1,TRBJ2-7,NA,CATSDLMGSGTYEQYF,TGTGCCACCAGTGATTTGATGGGTTCGGGTACCTACGAGCAGTACTTC
NA,TRBV13,TRBJ2-3,TRBD2,CASIPLMVAGWRSDTQYF,TGTGCCAGCATCCCCCTCATGGTAGCGGGGTGGAGATCGGATACGCAGTATTTT
many,TRBV6-6,TRBJ1-1,TRBD1,CASFGTANTEAFF,TGTGCCAGCTTTGGGACAGCGAACACTGAAGCTTTCTTT
many,TRBV27,TRBJ2-7,TRBD2,CASSLSTSRDEQYF,TGTGCCAGCAGTTTATCGACTAGCCGGGACGAGCAGTACTTC
many,TRBV6-5,TRBJ2-2,TRBD2,CASSLAGEGTGELFF,TGTGCCAGCAGTTTAGCGGGAGAGGGTACCGGGGAGCTGTTTTTT
NA,TRBV5-5,TRBJ2-7,NA,CASSLGAERTYEQYF,TGTGCCAGCAGCTTGGGGGCGGAACGGACCTACGAGCAGTACTTC
NA,TRBV9,TRBJ2-1,NA,CASSPGDFYNGQFF,TGTGCCAGCAGCCCCGGAGACTTCTACAATGGGCAGTTCTTC
NA,TRBV27,TRBJ2-2,TRBD2,CASSSLTSGSNGELFF,TGTGCCAGCAGTTCCCTGACTAGCGGGAGTAACGGGGAGCTGTTTTTT
NA,TRBV19,TRBJ1-5,TRBD1,CASSITGQNQPQHF,TGTGCCAGTAGTATAACGGGACAGAATCAGCCCCAGCATTTT
many,TRBV9,TRBJ2-7,NA,CASSGTGYRGDEQYF,TGTGCCAGCAGCGGTACAGGGTACCGAGGGGACGAGCAGTACTTC
few,TRBV27,TRBJ2-3,NA,CASSLGTGTGVDTQYF,TGTGCCAGCAGTTTAGGTACAGGGACGGGGGTGGATACGCAGTATTTT
few,TRBV7-8,TRBJ2-1,TRBD2,CASRPGTTGEQFF,TGTGCCAGCAGGCCCGGGACTACGGGAGAGCAGTTCTTC
few,TRBV28,TRBJ2-1,NA,CASRRENYNEQFF,TGTGCCAGCAGACGGGAGAACTACAATGAGCAGTTCTTC
many,TRBV12-3/TRBV12-4,TRBJ1-1,TRBD1,CASRPSRQGDTEAFF,TGTGCCAGCAGACCAAGCAGACAGGGAGACACTGAAGCTTTCTTT
NA,TRBV19,TRBJ2-1,NA,CATNEGLSSYNEQFF,TGTGCCACCAACGAGGGACTCAGCTCCTACAATGAGCAGTTCTTC
many,TRBV29-1,TRBJ1-1,TRBD1,CSVEGDRGYTEAFF,TGCAGCGTTGAAGGGGACAGGGGATATACTGAAGCTTTCTTT
many,TRBV28,TRBJ2-7,NA,CASSPGRVTYEQYF,TGTGCCAGCAGCCCCGGAAGGGTGACCTACGAGCAGTACTTC
many,TRBV7-9,TRBJ2-1,NA,CASSFTGGDNEQFF,TGTGCCAGCAGCTTTACAGGAGGAGACAATGAGCAGTTCTTC
many,TRBV28,TRBJ2-7,NA,CASSFRGDSSYEQYF,TGTGCCAGCAGTTTCCGGGGGGACAGTAGTTACGAGCAGTACTTC
many,TRBV4-1,TRBJ2-3,NA,CASSQGTSSTDTQYF,TGCGCCAGCAGCCAAGGGACATCTAGCACAGATACGCAGTATTTT
many,TRBV7-3,TRBJ2-7,TRBD1,CASSPGQGALGEQYF,TGTGCCAGCAGCCCAGGACAGGGGGCTTTGGGGGAGCAGTACTTC
NA,TRBV7-9,TRBJ1-2,TRBD1,CASRAGGLGYTF,TGTGCCAGCAGAGCAGGGGGTTTGGGCTACACCTTC
few,TRBV15,TRBJ2-5,TRBD2,CATNGLAVETQYF,TGTGCCACTAACGGACTAGCGGTCGAGACCCAGTACTTC
few,TRBV28,TRBJ1-4,NA,CASSWTDPNEKLFF,TGTGCCAGCAGTTGGACAGATCCTAATGAAAAACTGTTTTTT
many,TRBV7-9,TRBJ2-5,TRBD2,CASSSPLAGKKSETQYF,TGTGCCAGCAGCTCCCCACTAGCGGGAAAAAAGTCAGAGACCCAGTACTTC
few,TRBV7-6,TRBJ1-6,NA,CASGGEVNSPLHF,TGTGCCAGCGGAGGGGAAGTTAATTCACCCCTCCACTTT
few,TRBV7-9,TRBJ2-1,NA,CASSFPPEQFF,TGTGCCAGCAGCTTCCCCCCTGAGCAGTTCTTC
many,TRBV30,TRBJ2-7,TRBD1,CAWRTTGNYEQYF,TGTGCCTGGAGAACGACAGGGAACTACGAGCAGTACTTC
NA,TRBV5-4,TRBJ2-7,TRBD2,CASSSTIAGDEDEQYF,TGTGCCAGCAGCTCCACGATAGCGGGAGATGAGGACGAGCAGTACTTC
few,TRBV7-2,TRBJ2-5,NA,CASSLDAGAETQYF,TGTGCCAGCAGCTTAGATGCGGGGGCAGAGACCCAGTACTTC